Below, 13 T cell receptor beta chains from the same sample are listed, as sequenced in a study of T-cell reconstitution after alpha-beta-depleted transplantation in children. For TCRbeta, the library was prepared with unique molecular identifiers. TCRdb reprocessed the PCR reads with MiXCR, giving one entry per CDR3 protein. The profile shows fewer than 700,000 distinct CDR3 sequences, around 13% of them singletons. The material was PBMCs, mostly from graft donor cells, obtained 360 days after TCRalphabeta/CD19-depleted stem cell transplant. These receptors were obtained from a male patient between 5 and 17 years old who had a stem cell transplant for acute myeloid leukemia, so the T cells may come from the graft donor.

The chain has TRBV20-1 and TRBJ2-5, with TRBD2 identical over 14 bases. V lost 4 bases, J lost 2 bases, and 6 bases stayed unmatched. The CDR3 length is 16 residues. Looked up from germline, CDR1 is DFQATT and CDR2 is SNEGSKA (reference sequence). CDR3 sequence (DNA): TGCAGTGCTACGGGACTAGCGGGAGAGGGGCAAGAGACCCAGTACTTC. This codes for CSATGLAGEGQETQYF.

This clonotype has ten or more counts. The chain links TRBV20-1 to TRBJ2-3, with unresolved D. The V gene's germline CDR1 is DFQATT and CDR2 SNEGSKA (reference sequence). V gave up 7 bases and J gave up 2 bases, with 7 bases separating them. The CDR3 sequence is 11 residues long. The CDR3 DNA reads as TGCAGTGTCGTCTTCACAGATACGCAGTATTTT. Amino acids: CSVVFTDTQYF.

The rearrangement uses TRBV6-4 and TRBJ1-4; possible D gene TRBD1, 5 bases. The V end was cut by 4 bases, the J end by 2 bases, with 11 bases between. CDR3 length equals 15 residues. In germline, CDR1 is MRHNA, CDR2 SNTAGT. The CDR3 nucleotides are TGTGCCAGCAGTGGTGGGGGTGGCACTAATGAAAAACTGTTTTTT. Translated: CASSGGGGTNEKLFF.

This clonotype was counted a few times. The V gene is TRBV7-2, the J gene TRBJ2-7; 7 bases fit TRBD1. Unmatched junction bases numbered 8, after V lost 1 base and J lost 5 bases. Germline CDR1 reads SGHTA; CDR2 reads FQGNSA. The CDR3 totals 15 residues. The CDR3 is CASSLDVQGFNEQYF. The CDR3 nucleotides are TGTGCCAGCAGCTTAGATGTACAGGGGTTCAACGAGCAGTACTTC.

Only a few counts were recorded for this clonotype. This chain joins TRBV18 and TRBJ1-1; TRBD1 might be the D (5 bases). The CDR3 is 15 residues long. Germline V gene data show CDR1 as KGHSH and CDR2 as LQKENI. Deletions cut 2 bases from V and 7 bases from J, with 17 bases between. Here the CDR3 DNA reads TGTGCCAGCTCACCAATGGGGGGAACGTTAGGTGAAGCTTTCTTT. Amino acid sequence: CASSPMGGTLGEAFF.

This clonotype was detected many times. The V gene is TRBV5-5, the J gene TRBJ2-5; maybe TRBD1 (5 bases). Germline CDR1 is SGHKS and CDR2 is YYEKEE (reference sequence). V lost 3 bases to trimming and J lost 4 bases, with 10 bases between them. This CDR3 spans 13 amino acids. The chain's CDR3 is CASSWKGVETQYF. In DNA form, the CDR3 reads TGTGCCAGCAGCTGGAAAGGGGTAGAGACCCAGTACTTC. Based on the CDR3 plus reference TRBV5-5 and TRBJ2-5, the full variable domain is DAGVTQSPTHLIKTRGQQVTLRCSPISGHKSVSWYQQVLGQGPQFIFQYYEKEERGRGNFPDRFSARQFPNYSSELNVNALLLGDSALYLCASSWKGVETQYFGPGTRLLVL.

This clonotype was found many times. The rearrangement links TRBV20-1 to TRBJ2-6; D remains unclear. CDR1 and CDR2 from the germline V gene are DFQATT and SNEGSKA (reference sequence). The CDR3 spans 15 residues. Trimming left V 3 bases short and J 2 bases short, with 11 bases between. CDR3 loop: CSARAGRAGANVLTF. CDR3 DNA: TGCAGTGCTAGGGCCGGAAGGGCTGGGGCCAACGTCCTGACTTTC.

At least ten counts were recorded for this clonotype. The chain joins TRBV18 to TRBJ2-7, with 9 bases lining up with TRBD1. The V gene's germline CDR1 is KGHSH and CDR2 LQKENI. After removal of 5 bases from V and 3 bases from J, the junction contained 11 bases not matched to a gene. This CDR3 spans 16 amino acids. In nucleotides, the CDR3 is TGTGCCAGCTCAATCTTGTCCGGGACAGGGAACTACGAGCAGTACTTC. Translated: CASSILSGTGNYEQYF.

The chain uses TRBV5-1 and TRBJ2-5; D not resolved. The V gene lost 0 bases and the J gene lost 4 bases, with 10 bases spanning the gap. This CDR3 region has 14 residues. Germline V gene data show CDR1 as SGHRS and CDR2 as YFSETQ. In DNA form, the CDR3 reads TGCGCCAGCAGCTTGGCCCATAGGGTAGAGACCCAGTACTTC. Encoded protein: CASSLAHRVETQYF.

The J gene is TRBJ2-7, the V gene TRBV4-2; D remains unclear. V was trimmed by 0 bases and J by 1 base, leaving 13 bases between them. Germline V CDR1 and CDR2: LGHNA, YNFKEQ. The CDR3 spans 16 residues. This CDR3 is CASSQDGLGVSYEQYF. CDR3 in DNA: TGTGCCAGCAGCCAAGACGGCCTAGGAGTGTCCTACGAGCAGTACTTC.

In this sample, this clonotype turned up a few times. The genes are TRBV7-9 and TRBJ1-2; D is unresolved. V was trimmed by 0 bases and J by 6 bases, leaving 8 bases between them. Germline V lookup: CDR1 SEHNR, CDR2 FQNEAQ (reference sequence). The CDR3 length is 13 residues. The CDR3 is CASSLAGAHGYTF. CDR3 coding DNA: TGTGCCAGCAGCTTAGCGGGCGCACATGGCTACACCTTC.

This clonotype was detected many times. This chain joins TRBV5-1 and TRBJ2-7; D not certain. Trimming stripped 4 bases from V and 3 bases from J, with 11 bases between. The CDR3 is 13 residues long. In germline, CDR1 is SGHRS, CDR2 YFSETQ. The chain's CDR3 is CASSRTEFYEQYF. The CDR3, as DNA: TGCGCCAGCAGCAGGACGGAGTTCTACGAGCAGTACTTC.

This chain uses TRBV7-8 with TRBJ2-7; 8 bases align to TRBD2. The CDR3 extends over 17 amino acids. Germline V CDR1 and CDR2: SGHVS, FQNEAQ. V trimming: 5 bases; J trimming: 2 bases; junction bases outside the gene matches: 14. The DNA of the CDR3 is TGTGCCAGCAGCCCCAGGACTAGCCAAAGTAGGACCTACGAGCAGTACTTC. Protein: CASSPRTSQSRTYEQYF.